The 10 T cell receptor beta chains below come from one sample, sequenced in a study of blood T cell repertoires in COVID-19. The assay was immunoSEQ multiplex PCR, and TCRdb's table has in-frame clones only and misses some. This table has almost 55,000 clones, 90% appearing once. Sequencing was performed on peripheral blood. The receptors were sampled from a woman between 40 and 55 years old with active COVID-19.

The genes are TRBV5-6 and TRBJ1-5, with 7 nucleotides matching TRBD1. The germline V gene encodes CDR1 SGHDT and CDR2 YYEEEE. V shed 4 bases, J shed 7 bases, and the junction held 11 bases outside the gene matches. This CDR3 has 15 amino acids. The CDR3 is CASSLMRDSTQPQHF. In DNA, the CDR3 is TGTGCCAGCAGCCTAATGAGGGACAGCACGCAGCCCCAGCATTTT.

This chain uses TRBV4-1 with TRBJ2-5; 16 bases line up with TRBD2. The length of the CDR3 is 17 residues. Germline V CDR1 and CDR2: MGHRA, YSYEKL. Trimming at V came to 4 bases and at J to 3 bases, leaving 5 bases not matched to a gene. DNA of the CDR3: TGCGCCAGCAGCCCGATCGGGACTAGCGGGGGGGAAGAGACCCAGTACTTC. Its protein is CASSPIGTSGGEETQYF.

The J gene is TRBJ2-7, the V gene TRBV5-1; a weak D match, TRBD2 (5 bases). The length of the CDR3 is 15 residues. In germline, CDR1 is SGHRS, CDR2 YFSETQ. With 2 bases removed from V and 7 bases from J, the gap between germline ends came to 19 bases. In DNA, the CDR3 is TGCGCCAGCAGCTTTGGTAGGACCTCTTCGGGGGAGCAGTACTTC. Protein product: CASSFGRTSSGEQYF.

The V call is TRBV5-1, the J call TRBJ2-1, with 10 bases that match TRBD2. Germline assignment: CDR1 SGHRS and CDR2 YFSETQ. The trim removed 5 bases at V and 4 bases at J, leaving 15 bases unmatched. The CDR3 is 18 amino acids. CDR3 protein: CASRRLAGSPSTYNEQFF. CDR3 in DNA: TGCGCCAGCAGAAGACTAGCGGGTTCGCCGTCCACTTACAATGAGCAGTTCTTC.

The V gene is TRBV20-1, the J gene TRBJ2-5, with 8 bases lining up with TRBD2. Germline-derived CDR1 and CDR2 are DFQATT and SNEGSKA (reference sequence). V shed 6 bases, J shed 1 base, and the junction held 19 bases outside the gene matches. There are 18 residues in the CDR3. CDR3 nucleotide sequence: TGCAGTGCCAGTAGCGGGGACCGACCATTGTTCAGCCAAGAGACCCAGTACTTC. This gives the protein CSASSGDRPLFSQETQYF.

This chain connects TRBV24-1 to TRBJ2-7; tentatively, D is TRBD1 (6 bases). CDR3 size: 16 residues. CDR1 KGHDR and CDR2 SFDVKD come from the germline V gene. With 1 base removed from V and 4 bases from J, the gap between germline ends came to 16 bases. The CDR3 here is CATSDFPQGSVYEQYF. The CDR3 DNA reads as TGTGCCACCAGTGATTTTCCACAGGGAAGTGTGTACGAGCAGTACTTC.

The rearrangement joins TRBV5-6 to TRBJ1-5; weak D call: TRBD1 (5 bases). The V end lost 2 bases, the J end lost 2 bases, and 11 bases lay between the germline ends. The CDR3 has 15 amino acids. Per the germline V gene, CDR1 is SGHDT and CDR2 is YYEEEE. For the CDR3, the DNA is TGTGCCAGCAGCTTATCCTGGGGGGGCAATCAGCCCCAGCATTTT. It specifies CASSLSWGGNQPQHF.

The chain couples TRBV5-1 to TRBJ1-2, with TRBD1 identical over 7 bases. This CDR3 comprises 15 residues. Losses at the gene ends were 1 base for V and 4 bases for J; bases not matched to a gene: 7. Germline CDR1 SGHRS, CDR2 YFSETQ. The CDR3 DNA reads as TGCGCCAGCAGCTTGAAGGGGGCTTTAAGCTATGGCTACACCTTC. Its protein product is CASSLKGALSYGYTF.

V is TRBV5-1 and J is TRBJ2-5; 9 nucleotides align to TRBD1. The CDR3 extends over 15 amino acids. Unmatched junction bases numbered 5, after V lost 0 bases and J lost 5 bases. The V gene's germline CDR1 is SGHRS and CDR2 YFSETQ. The DNA for the CDR3 is TGCGCCAGCAGCTTGGGGGACAGGGTGAGGGAGACCCAGTACTTC. Protein product: CASSLGDRVRETQYF.

V gene TRBV7-3 combines with J gene TRBJ2-5; TRBD1 might be the D (5 bases). From germline, CDR1 is SGHTA and CDR2 FQGTGA. The V end lost 5 bases, the J end lost 2 bases, and 9 bases lay between the germline ends. CDR3 length: 13 residues. Written as DNA, the CDR3 is TGTGCCAGCAGCCGACAGCGACAAGAGACCCAGTACTTC. Translated: CASSRQRQETQYF.